Sequencing of this TCR beta chain was carried out in a study of tumor-infiltrating lymphocytes in primary liver carcinoma. Study-wide context: All patients, whether men or women, fell within 30 to 69 years of age. T1-T3 N0M0 was the stage of the tumors, which were roughly 4 to 10 cm across. Findings and caveats of the study: Comparison of CD4+ and CD8+ repertoires was precluded by bulk unsorted samples.

RNA was extracted from whole blood without cell sorting, alongside germline DNA. No treatment had been given to the patients, who were chronically infected with HBV. With respect to this clonotype: What it binds is unknown. Its ends do not fully match the called genes, so a read error is possible.

A primer in the constant region served to generate TCR beta cDNA from roughly 450 ng of total RNA. Amplification in three nested multiplex PCR rounds with slightly modified ARM-PCR gave rise to TCR beta libraries. Two initial PCR rounds of about 10 cycles each paired TRBV1-TRBV30 forward primers with a C-beta reverse primer. TCRdb ran MiXCR on the multiplex PCR reads and lists one entry per CDR3 protein. Here the sample spans approximately 330,000 distinct CDR3 sequences, around 60% being singletons. This CDR3 has 16 amino acids. The germline V gene encodes CDR1 SGHTA and CDR2 FQGNSA. This chain connects TRBV7-2 to TRBJ2-1; D unclear. The sequence came from a man aged 40-50 years with primary liver carcinoma and hepatitis B virus infection. Sequenced material: peripheral blood. In DNA form, the CDR3 reads TGTGCCAGCAGCTCCCAGCGCCAGAGCTCCTACTATGAGCAATTCTTC. Encoded protein: CASSSQRQSSYYEQFF.